A selection of T cell receptor beta chains follows, all from one sample in a study of post-analysis software for immune sequencing data. TCRdb reprocessed the PCR reads via MiXCR and lists one record per CDR3 protein. The profile shows hundreds of thousands of distinct CDR3 sequences, 25% to 30% of them singletons. Material: blood. The source is a girl aged 5-17 years with multiple sclerosis. CDR3s include the opening cysteine and the closing phenylalanine or tryptophan. The D gene is left open where the match is weak. Size is omitted from some rows. Given values are once, few, many or a class for expanded clones.

>few|TRBJ2-7|.|TRBV20-1
CSAPSEYSYEQYF
>.|TRBJ1-2|.|TRBV7-2
CASSLLRGRHGYTF
>few|TRBJ2-5|.|TRBV28
CASTELDLETQYF
>many|TRBJ2-7|.|TRBV18
CASSPSLREQYF
>.|TRBJ2-2|.|TRBV7-9
CASSFSYGELFF
>few|TRBJ1-2|TRBD1|TRBV29-1
CSESGTADTF
>many|TRBJ2-1|.|TRBV6-5
CASSRGGEQFF
>few|TRBJ2-5|.|TRBV5-1
CASSTDSLGTQYF
>.|TRBJ2-3|.|TRBV7-2
CASSQGQAGNTQYF
>.|TRBJ2-5|.|TRBV10-3
CASTGAVQETQYF
>.|TRBJ1-2|.|TRBV18
CASSPRQVDGYTF
>.|TRBJ2-1|TRBD2|TRBV4-3
CASSQDLPRSGSSYNEQFF
>once|TRBJ2-3|TRBD2|TRBV7-8
CASSPSLLAGTSTDTQYF
>many|TRBJ1-5|.|TRBV12-3/TRBV12-4
CASTPGRVGNQPQHF
>.|TRBJ2-3|.|TRBV5-1
CASSLTSTRTDTQYF
>.|TRBJ1-2|.|TRBV29-1
CSALMRDYGYTF
>.|TRBJ2-7|.|TRBV7-9
CASSDRRPEVYEQYF
>.|TRBJ1-2|.|TRBV3-1
CASSLAGGFYGYTF
>many|TRBJ2-1|.|TRBV5-5
CASSSPGGHYNEQFF
>few|TRBJ2-7|.|TRBV3-1
CASSRTRNSYEQYF
>.|TRBJ2-7|.|TRBV7-9
CASSLEGWDSYEQYF
>few|TRBJ2-7|TRBD1|TRBV20-1
CSATTDRGRSYEQYF
>few|TRBJ2-3|.|TRBV2
CASNRRDTTTDTQYF
>.|TRBJ2-5|TRBD2|TRBV29-1
CSVKNPSGRANEQYF
>few|TRBJ2-3|.|TRBV7-2
CASSLPQPSDTQYF
>.|TRBJ1-5|.|TRBV4-3
CASSQEGYSNQPQHF
>.|TRBJ1-5|.|TRBV20-1
CSASPSSSNQPRHF
>.|TRBJ2-2|.|TRBV29-1
CSVNRDGTGELFF
>.|.|.|TRBV7-2
CASSRPGPQETQFF
>.|TRBJ2-1|.|TRBV4-1
CASSQDRGQHNEQFF
>.|TRBJ1-3|.|TRBV7-6
CASSPDESFSGNTIYF
>.|TRBJ2-5|.|TRBV7-6
CASSWSGPVGETQYF
>few|TRBJ2-1|TRBD2|TRBV4-3
CASSQDIAGGHGEQFF
>many|TRBJ1-2|TRBD1|TRBV29-1
CSVAEDREPRDRGYTF
>few|TRBJ1-2|TRBD1|TRBV7-2
CASSGRGTLYGYTF
>.|TRBJ2-3|.|TRBV6-5
CASSQILPTDTQYF
>.|TRBJ2-1|.|TRBV10-3
CAISDWQGGVNEQFF
>many|TRBJ2-1|.|TRBV24-1
CATSEGEAYNEQFF
>.|TRBJ2-4|.|TRBV20-1
CSARDPSGAGLAKNIQYF
>.|TRBJ2-3|TRBD2|TRBV4-1
CASSQVLAGYTDTQYF
>few|TRBJ2-4|TRBD1|TRBV7-9
CASRDRKNIQYF
>.|TRBJ2-5|TRBD2|TRBV10-3
CAITASGLNDNEQYF
>few|TRBJ1-1|.|TRBV7-2
CASSLPQTYTEAFF
>few|TRBJ2-1|TRBD2|TRBV10-3
CAISESAGGRLNEQFF
>.|TRBJ1-1|TRBD1|TRBV20-1
CSASPPGQHTEAFF
>many|TRBJ2-3|.|TRBV7-2
CASSLEAAGTDTQYF
>.|TRBJ1-5|TRBD1|TRBV20-1
CSARDRSNQPQHF
>.|TRBJ2-5|.|TRBV29-1
CTARGLKTQYF